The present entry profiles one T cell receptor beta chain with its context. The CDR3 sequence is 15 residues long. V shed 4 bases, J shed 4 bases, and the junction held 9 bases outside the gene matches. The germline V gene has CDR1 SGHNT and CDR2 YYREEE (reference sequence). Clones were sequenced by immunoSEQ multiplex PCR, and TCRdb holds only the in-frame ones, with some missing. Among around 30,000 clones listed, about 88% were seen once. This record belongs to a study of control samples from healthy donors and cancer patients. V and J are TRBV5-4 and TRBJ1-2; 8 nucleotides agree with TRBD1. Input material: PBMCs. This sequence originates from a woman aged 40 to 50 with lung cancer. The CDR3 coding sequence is TGTGCCAGCAGCCCCAGGACAGGGCGGGGCTATGGCTACACCTTC. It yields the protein CASSPRTGRGYGYTF.